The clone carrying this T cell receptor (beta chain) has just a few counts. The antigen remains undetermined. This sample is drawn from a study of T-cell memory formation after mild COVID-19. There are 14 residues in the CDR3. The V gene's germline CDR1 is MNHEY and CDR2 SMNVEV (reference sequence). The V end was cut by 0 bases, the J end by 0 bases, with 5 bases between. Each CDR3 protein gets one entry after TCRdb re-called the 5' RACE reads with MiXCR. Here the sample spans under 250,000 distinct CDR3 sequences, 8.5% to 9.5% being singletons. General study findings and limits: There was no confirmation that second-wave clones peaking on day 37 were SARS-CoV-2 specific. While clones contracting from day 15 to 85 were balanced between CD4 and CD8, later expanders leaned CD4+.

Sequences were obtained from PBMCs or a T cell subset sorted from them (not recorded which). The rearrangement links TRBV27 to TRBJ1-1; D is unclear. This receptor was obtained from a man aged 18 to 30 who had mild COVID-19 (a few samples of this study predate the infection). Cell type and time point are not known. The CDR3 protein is CASSLSPLNTEAFF. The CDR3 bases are TGTGCCAGCAGTTTATCACCCCTGAACACTGAAGCTTTCTTT.